The clone carrying this T cell receptor (beta chain) was seen just once. Its antigen is still unknown. The repertoire was sequenced with immunoSEQ multiplex PCR; TCRdb's copy has only in-frame clones and lacks some. This sample has about 88,000 clones, with 84% found just once. This sample was included in a study of cytomegalovirus exposure and HLA in healthy donors. Overall study results and limits: In vitro assays verified that three CMV-associated chains recognized CMV antigens specifically.

Separate from the approximately 700-subject first cohort was the approximately 120-subject validation cohort, to which the donors belonged. The CDR3 contains 14 residues. Germline V lookup: CDR1 MDHEN, CDR2 SYDVKM. V was clipped by 6 bases and J by 0 bases, with 11 bases between them. The sequence came from a woman between 18 and 30 years old in good health and CMV-seropositive. J is TRBJ1-1 and V is TRBV28, with TRBD1 as a possible D gene (5 bases). Sequenced sample: PBMCs. The CDR3 DNA reads TGTGCCAGCAGGTTGTTGACAGTGAACACTGAAGCTTTCTTT. It yields the protein CASRLLTVNTEAFF.